Presented here are 24 T cell receptor beta chains from one specimen sequenced in a study of T cell responses to AZD1222 COVID-19 vaccine. The data were produced by immunoSEQ multiplex PCR, yet TCRdb's version contains in-frame clones alone and is incomplete. Of under 200,000 clones in the sample, roughly 86% were seen once. The sample consisted of peripheral blood, taken on day 0 of AZD1222 vaccination. The receptors were gathered from an adult in good health.

The rearrangement joins TRBV3-1 (or the pseudogene TRBV3-2) to TRBJ1-1; 7 nucleotides line up with TRBD1. The CDR3 has 14 amino acids. The V segment lost 3 bases and the J segment 4 bases; nucleotides outside the gene matches: 5. Germline V gene lookup returns CDR1 LGHDT and CDR2 YNNKEL (reference sequence). CDR3 sequence reads: CASSQAPGGTEAFF. CDR3 DNA sequence: TGTGCCAGCAGCCAGGCTCCAGGGGGCACTGAAGCTTTCTTT.

The chain combines TRBV2 with TRBJ1-3, with D unresolved. The CDR3 totals 13 residues. V lost 6 bases and J 7 bases, leaving 13 bases between the germline ends. Per germline, CDR1 SNHLY and CDR2 FYNNEI. The CDR3 DNA is TGTGCCAGCAGCAGCGATGTCAGGAACACCATATATTTT. This translates into CASSSDVRNTIYF.

V and J are TRBV6-5 and TRBJ1-2; D not resolved. The CDR3 is 13 amino acids. Trimming took off 7 bases at V and 7 bases at J, with 16 bases between the two ends. Germline V gene lookup returns CDR1 MNHEY and CDR2 SVGAGI. CDR3 nucleotide sequence: TGTGCCAGCACTCCAGCCCTGGCGAGTGGCTACACCTTC. This gives the protein CASTPALASGYTF.

The chain combines TRBV28 with TRBJ1-3; D uncertain. Germline V CDR1 and CDR2: MDHEN, SYDVKM. V was cut by 6 bases and J by 9 bases, with 21 bases left in between. This CDR3 has 15 residues. CDR3 nucleotide sequence: TGTGCCAGCAGGGCGGCAGTCCCCCTGGACGGCACCATATATTTT. As protein: CASRAAVPLDGTIYF.

The chain is built from TRBV29-1 and TRBJ2-6; D call uncertain. Trimming shortened V by 7 bases and J by 0 bases, and 10 bases separated the two germline ends. Germline V gene sequence: CDR1 SQVTM, CDR2 ANQGSEA. The CDR3 covers 14 residues. CDR3 sequence reads: CSAGNFSGANVLTF. In nucleotides, the CDR3 is TGCAGCGCAGGAAATTTCTCTGGGGCCAACGTCCTGACTTTC.

The chain carries TRBV6-6 and TRBJ1-5, with 8 bases identical to TRBD1. Germline assignment: CDR1 MNHNY and CDR2 SVGAGI (reference sequence). V was pared by 6 bases and J by 0 bases, with 10 bases of the junction left unmatched. The length of the CDR3 is 17 residues. CDR3 DNA: TGTGCCAGCAGACGAGACAGGGGCCGTAATAGCAATCAGCCCCAGCATTTT. Encoded protein: CASRRDRGRNSNQPQHF.

The gene calls are TRBV5-1 and TRBJ1-2; D possibly corresponds to TRBD1 (5 bases). The CDR3 loop spans 15 amino acids. Germline-derived CDR1 and CDR2 are SGHRS and YFSETQ. Between the trimmed V and J ends, which lost 0 bases and 4 bases, there was a span of 13 bases. The CDR3 reads CASSLGDQRGYGYTF. The CDR3, as DNA: TGCGCCAGCAGCTTGGGGGACCAACGGGGCTATGGCTACACCTTC.

This chain joins TRBV5-5 and TRBJ1-1; tentative D call: TRBD1 (6 bases). The CDR3 has 15 residues. The V end was cut by 1 base, the J end by 1 base, with 11 bases between. Germline values: CDR1 SGHKS, CDR2 YYEKEE (reference sequence). The CDR3 protein is CASSLQGNKNTEAFF. Written as DNA, the CDR3 is TGTGCCAGCAGCTTGCAGGGGAATAAGAACACTGAAGCTTTCTTT. The whole variable domain, filled in from reference TRBV5-5 and TRBJ1-1, reads DAGVTQSPTHLIKTRGQQVTLRCSPISGHKSVSWYQQVLGQGPQFIFQYYEKEERGRGNFPDRFSARQFPNYSSELNVNALLLGDSALYLCASSLQGNKNTEAFFGQGTRLTVV.

CDR3: CASSSNRVLREKLFF. Here the CDR3 DNA reads TGTGCCAGCAGTTCGAACAGGGTCCTGAGGGAAAAACTGTTTTTT. V and J are TRBV28 and TRBJ1-4, with D possibly matching TRBD1 (6 bases). CDR1 MDHEN and CDR2 SYDVKM come from the germline V gene. V dropped 4 bases and J dropped 8 bases, with 17 bases sitting between them. This CDR3 is built from 15 residues.

The J gene is TRBJ1-2, the V gene TRBV9; D is perhaps TRBD1 (6 bases). The CDR3 runs to 13 residues. With 2 bases removed from V and 5 bases from J, the gap between germline ends came to 10 bases. CDR1 SGDLS and CDR2 YYNGEE come from the germline V gene. The CDR3 loop reads CASSVETGYGYTF. The DNA for the CDR3 is TGTGCCAGCAGCGTCGAAACAGGGTATGGCTACACCTTC.

This clone has more than one count but fewer than ten. V and J are TRBV5-4 and TRBJ1-5, with TRBD1 identical over 8 bases. The ends lost 5 bases at V and 4 bases at J; junction bases unmatched: 5. Germline CDR1 reads SGHNT; CDR2 reads YYREEE (reference sequence). CDR3 size: 14 residues. In DNA form, the CDR3 reads TGTGCCAGCAGTTTACAGGGGGTTAATCAGCCCCAGCATTTT. Its translation: CASSLQGVNQPQHF.

This clone was detected only once. The chain uses TRBV9 and TRBJ1-1; TRBD1 agrees at 9 bases. Germline V gene data show CDR1 as SGDLS and CDR2 as YYNGEE. The CDR3 is made up of 15 amino acids. Germline trimming cut 7 bases from V and 7 bases from J; bases unmatched to any gene: 14. In DNA, the CDR3 is TGTGCCAGCTCTGGACCGGGGACAGGGAGAGTTGAAGCTTTCTTT. The encoded protein is CASSGPGTGRVEAFF.

J is TRBJ1-2 and V is TRBV28; the D gene is possibly TRBD1 (5 bases). Germline-derived CDR1 and CDR2 are MDHEN and SYDVKM. The CDR3 sequence is 14 residues long. V was shortened by 2 bases and J by 4 bases, with 11 bases between the two germline ends. The CDR3 sequence: CASSLSGGSYGYTF. In DNA form, the CDR3 reads TGTGCCAGCAGTTTAAGTGGGGGGAGCTATGGCTACACCTTC.

The rearrangement uses TRBV6-2 or TRBV6-3 and TRBJ1-1; maybe TRBD1 (6 bases). The germline gives CDR1 MNHEY, CDR2 SVGEGT. The CDR3 runs to 15 residues. Trimming shortened V by 2 bases and J by 2 bases, and 12 bases separated the two germline ends. The CDR3 nucleotides are TGTGCCAGCAGTTACCGCCAGGGGACAAACACTGAAGCTTTCTTT. It yields the protein CASSYRQGTNTEAFF.

A remark on this clone: At the DNA level, this CDR3 is encoded by other sequences in the same sample as well. The rearrangement joins TRBV7-2 to TRBJ2-7, with TRBD2 matching over 8 bases. The CDR3 has 15 amino acids. The V and J ends lost 1 base and 0 bases, in that order; junction bases with no gene match: 2. Germline V lookup: CDR1 SGHTA, CDR2 FQGNSA. The CDR3 protein is CASSLGTSGSYEQYF. In DNA form, the CDR3 reads TGTGCCAGCAGCTTAGGAACTAGCGGCTCCTACGAGCAGTACTTC.

V usage is TRBV6-6 and J usage is TRBJ1-2; a possible D gene is TRBD1 (5 bases). The CDR3 has 15 amino acids. The germline gives CDR1 MNHNY, CDR2 SVGAGI (reference sequence). The V end lost 5 bases, the J end lost 5 bases, and 18 bases lay between the germline ends. Here the CDR3 reads CASSPAGGDWYGYTF. DNA of the CDR3: TGTGCCAGCAGTCCCGCCGGGGGGGATTGGTATGGCTACACCTTC.

The V gene is TRBV7-2, the J gene TRBJ1-1, with TRBD1 matching 10 bases. From germline, CDR1 is SGHTA and CDR2 FQGNSA. This CDR3 region has 15 residues. The ends lost 4 bases at V and 7 bases at J; junction bases unmatched: 9. CDR3 protein: CASSWTGGTLDEAFF. The CDR3, as DNA: TGTGCCAGCAGCTGGACAGGGGGTACACTAGATGAAGCTTTCTTT.

This rearrangement joins TRBV14 to TRBJ1-1; D is uncertain. CDR1 and CDR2 from the germline V gene are SGHDN and FVKESK. The CDR3 sequence is 15 residues long. V was pared by 2 bases and J by 1 base, with 11 bases between. The CDR3 DNA sequence: TGTGCCAGCAGCCAAAACAGAGGAACGAACACTGAAGCTTTCTTT. It codes for CASSQNRGTNTEAFF.

The J gene is TRBJ1-1, the V gene TRBV28; the D is unclear. The CDR3 consists of 11 residues. The germline V gene encodes CDR1 MDHEN and CDR2 SYDVKM. Trimming took off 6 bases at V and 6 bases at J, with 8 bases between the two ends. CDR3 sequence reads: CASRSRAEAFF. The CDR3 DNA reads TGTGCCAGCAGGTCGCGCGCTGAAGCTTTCTTT.

The rearrangement uses TRBV19 and TRBJ1-2; D not resolved. CDR1 LNHDA and CDR2 SQIVND come from the germline V gene (reference sequence). The CDR3 contains 15 residues. With 5 bases removed from V and 5 bases from J, the gap between germline ends came to 18 bases. The CDR3 region is CASSPHSGNPYGYTF. The CDR3 DNA sequence: TGTGCCAGTAGTCCCCATTCCGGCAACCCTTATGGCTACACCTTC.

The V gene is TRBV24-1, the J gene TRBJ2-7; TRBD1 matches at 7 bases. CDR1 KGHDR and CDR2 SFDVKD come from the germline V gene. The junction had 7 bases not matched to a gene; V was cut back by 2 bases and J by 4 bases. There are 15 residues in the CDR3. The CDR3 here is CATSDSRDRSYEQYF. The CDR3 DNA reads as TGTGCCACCAGTGATTCCCGGGACAGATCATACGAGCAGTACTTC.

This clone was counted once. The CDR3 DNA follows: TGCGCCAGCAGTCGGCTAGCGGGAGGGTCCCAGGGGAACCACGAGCAGTACTTC. Translating gives CASSRLAGGSQGNHEQYF. This chain links TRBV10-1 with TRBJ2-7; TRBD2 matches at 12 bases. V was clipped by 5 bases and J by 5 bases; unmatched bases: 16. The CDR3 is 18 amino acids. Germline CDR1 reads WNHNN; CDR2 reads SYGVQD (reference sequence).

Turning to this clone: The identical CDR3 is also encoded by other nucleotide sequences in the sample. The chain joins TRBV28 to TRBJ1-3, with unresolved D. V dropped 8 bases and J dropped 4 bases, with 9 bases sitting between them. This CDR3 spans 12 amino acids. Germline assignment: CDR1 MDHEN and CDR2 SYDVKM. The CDR3 protein is CASSPPGNTIYF. The CDR3 DNA is TGTGCCAGCTCCCCCCCAGGAAACACCATATATTTT.

As to this clone: Other DNA sequences from this sample encode an identical CDR3 as well. The rearrangement uses TRBV18 and TRBJ1-4; the match to TRBD1 covers 7 bases. CDR1 and CDR2 from the germline V gene are KGHSH and LQKENI. This CDR3 is built from 14 residues. With 3 bases clipped from V and 4 bases from J, the junction kept 2 bases outside the gene matches. CDR3 coding DNA: TGTGCCAGCTCACCGGGACAGAATAATGAAAAACTGTTTTTT. Protein product: CASSPGQNNEKLFF.